This record covers a single TCR beta chain. This clone has a handful of counts. Its antigen has not been determined. No much larger clonotype is one base removed from it; base qualities were not supplied. The CDR3 regions of human TCRbeta chains were subjected to immunosequencing. In the authors' own workflow: Repertoire TCRs were matched against a reference library of SARS-CoV-2-specific TCRs generated with the MIRA antigen-specificity platform. Breadth meant the fraction of unique TCRs that were SARS-CoV-2-associated, whereas depth meant the fraction of total T cells that were SARS-CoV-2-associated. Using the MIRA data, each spike-specific TCR was assigned both to the spike region to which the TCR was reactive and to a CD4 or CD8 class. Log10-transformed breadth and depth values were compared by one-way ANOVA with Sidak's multiple comparisons tests. Imported from immuneACCESS, the table was reduced by TCRdb to in-frame sequences with V and J called. These copies leave out some clones; in studies compared against another copy, an unresolved V gene accounts for under half, and the cause of the remainder is not known. V and J calls and clone size are as listed in that table; D and trimming were resolved from the DNA. For this sample there are some 120,000 clones; 90% appear just once. The ten largest clonotypes hold approximately 7.9% of the sample.

The sample belongs to a study of T cell responses to AZD1222 COVID-19 vaccine (dated by TCRdb to the early 2020s). Describing the broader study: AZD1222 recipients whose second dose came at about 4 weeks and those whose second dose came at about 12 weeks were combined into one group, since spike-specific TCR depth and breadth did not differ between the two schedules. TCR sequencing was performed for 230 to 250 trial participants, of whom about 200 were given two doses of AZD1222 and around 25 were given two doses of MenACWY control vaccine. Trial participants were enrolled into age subgroups of 18-55, 56-69 and 70-plus years, which contained roughly 150, 30 and 60 TCR-sequenced participants, respectively. The paper as a whole reports these results and caveats: Reportedly, almost half of the unique spike-specific TCRs recognized epitopes lying outside the regions that are mutated in the B.1.351 and B.1.1.7 variants. Conclusions about previously exposed vaccinees are limited, since just a handful of AZD1222 recipients were seropositive for SARS-CoV-2 at baseline. Most participants were white British and females outnumbered males, and the authors suggested that clonal diversity may have been underestimated. The whole spike protein was spanned by vaccine-associated CD4 TCRs, and dominant responses were seen in regions 160-218 and 743-854. Spike-specific TCR breadth and depth rose significantly after two AZD1222 doses compared with day 0 and with MenACWY recipients. Because no day 14 peak-response samples were available, repertoires were characterized only after the peak T cell response. In the small 56-69-year group, the increase in depth fell short of significance, most likely because of low power.

The intended sense of this specimen's time point label: baseline before first vaccination. The vaccinee samples were drawn from two UK trials, COV001 and COV002, one of which was a single-blind randomized controlled phase 2/3 trial testing AZD1222 (ChAdOx1 nCoV-19) in healthy adults. For TCRbeta chain sequencing, PBMC samples from trial participants were taken at day 0 and at day 28 after the second dose. This TCR was recovered from an adult in good health. This specimen consisted of peripheral blood, obtained on day 0 of AZD1222 vaccination.

The bases are TGTGCCAGCAGTCTGGGTGATGGGCTTAACACCGGGGAGCTGTTTTTT. It is translated as CASSLGDGLNTGELFF. Rearrangement joined TRBV28 to TRBJ2-2; the D segment cannot be called with confidence. From a lookup of the germline V gene, CDR1 and CDR2 are MDHEN and SYDVKM. The CDR3 starts with the cysteine, ends with the phenylalanine, and has 16 residues. Left in the record is the CDR3 DNA by itself, 48 bases read in frame from the first base. The junction carries 15 bases between V and J, which are trimmed by 5 bases and 2 bases respectively.